A selection of T cell receptor beta chains follows, all from one sample in a study of CD8+CD57+ T cells in acquired aplastic anemia. TCRdb ran MiXCR on the reads and lists one entry per CDR3 protein. The sample shows 400,000 to 600,000 distinct CDR3 sequences, roughly 34% of them seen only once. Input material: sorted CD4+, CD8+, or CD8+CD57+ T cells (not recorded which) from PBMCs. Receptors originate from a human donor with aplastic anemia. CDR3s include the opening cysteine and the closing phenylalanine or tryptophan. Fields, in order: CDR3 protein, CDR3 DNA, D gene, J gene, clone size, V gene. D genes are given only for firm matches. The size field is filled for only some rows; it gives once, few, many or a size class.

CDR3aa: CSVGGGGGQPQHF; CDR3nt: TGCAGCGTAGGGGGAGGAGGAGGCCAGCCCCAGCATTTT; d_gene: -; j_gene: TRBJ1-5; abundance: -; v_gene: TRBV29-1
CDR3aa: CASSTAGTGKAEAFF; CDR3nt: TGTGCCAGCAGCACTGCCGGGACAGGGAAGGCTGAAGCTTTCTTT; d_gene: TRBD1; j_gene: TRBJ1-1; abundance: -; v_gene: TRBV7-9
CDR3aa: CVSSYFRVGYEQYF; CDR3nt: TGTGTCAGCAGTTACTTCAGGGTTGGCTACGAGCAGTACTTC; d_gene: -; j_gene: TRBJ2-7; abundance: -; v_gene: TRBV6-5
CDR3aa: CASSGEGGSYSPNYGYTF; CDR3nt: TGTGCCAGTAGTGGGGAGGGCGGCAGCTACTCCCCTAACTATGGCTACACCTTC; d_gene: -; j_gene: TRBJ1-2; abundance: many; v_gene: TRBV19
CDR3aa: CASSLSTGTAAGELFF; CDR3nt: TGCGCCAGCAGCTTATCAACCGGGACAGCGGCAGGGGAGCTGTTTTTT; d_gene: TRBD1; j_gene: TRBJ2-2; abundance: -; v_gene: TRBV4-1
CDR3aa: CAISGPGQGARNEQFF; CDR3nt: TGTGCCATCAGTGGGCCGGGACAGGGGGCGCGAAATGAGCAGTTCTTC; d_gene: TRBD1; j_gene: TRBJ2-1; abundance: few; v_gene: TRBV10-3
CDR3aa: CATSKFRQGKEEAFF; CDR3nt: TGTGCCACCAGCAAATTCAGACAGGGTAAAGAGGAAGCTTTCTTT; d_gene: TRBD1; j_gene: TRBJ1-1; abundance: -; v_gene: TRBV15
CDR3aa: CASTPQGIGHGYTF; CDR3nt: TGTGCCAGCACCCCCCAGGGAATCGGGCATGGCTACACCTTC; d_gene: -; j_gene: TRBJ1-2; abundance: -; v_gene: TRBV6-1
CDR3aa: CASRSSNYGYTF; CDR3nt: TGTGCCAGCAGATCAAGTAACTATGGCTACACCTTC; d_gene: -; j_gene: TRBJ1-2; abundance: many; v_gene: TRBV28
CDR3aa: CASSVSGTNTGELFF; CDR3nt: TGTGCCAGCAGCGTATCGGGTACGAACACCGGGGAGCTGTTTTTT; d_gene: -; j_gene: TRBJ2-2; abundance: -; v_gene: TRBV9
CDR3aa: CASTPRWGTGTDTQYF; CDR3nt: TGTGCCAGCACCCCACGTTGGGGAACGGGTACAGATACGCAGTATTTT; d_gene: -; j_gene: TRBJ2-3; abundance: -; v_gene: TRBV6-1
CDR3aa: CASSNQGQGIGETQYF; CDR3nt: TGTGCTAGCAGCAACCAGGGACAGGGGATTGGTGAGACCCAGTACTTC; d_gene: TRBD1; j_gene: TRBJ2-5; abundance: many; v_gene: TRBV7-7
CDR3aa: CASSLSGESPLHF; CDR3nt: TGTGCCAGCAGTTTATCTGGGGAATCACCCCTCCACTTT; d_gene: -; j_gene: TRBJ1-6; abundance: many; v_gene: TRBV12-3/TRBV12-4
CDR3aa: CASSKGQGAHGYTF; CDR3nt: TGTGCCAGCAGTAAGGGACAGGGGGCGCATGGCTACACCTTC; d_gene: TRBD1; j_gene: TRBJ1-2; abundance: -; v_gene: TRBV2
CDR3aa: CASRGQRYNSPLHF; CDR3nt: TGTGCCAGCAGGGGACAGAGGTATAATTCACCCCTCCACTTT; d_gene: TRBD1; j_gene: TRBJ1-6; abundance: many; v_gene: TRBV2
CDR3aa: CASKQAGGTGGLFF; CDR3nt: TGTGCCAGTAAGCAGGCAGGGGGGACCGGGGGGCTGTTTTTT; d_gene: -; j_gene: TRBJ2-2; abundance: -; v_gene: TRBV19
CDR3aa: CSVVLSGYTDTQYF; CDR3nt: TGCAGCGTTGTGCTTAGCGGATACACAGATACGCAGTATTTT; d_gene: -; j_gene: TRBJ2-3; abundance: few; v_gene: TRBV29-1
CDR3aa: CASSSGQFNTEAFF; CDR3nt: TGCGCCAGCAGCTCTGGACAGTTCAACACTGAAGCTTTCTTT; d_gene: -; j_gene: TRBJ1-1; abundance: -; v_gene: TRBV5-1
CDR3aa: CASSLRGLAVEETQYF; CDR3nt: TGTGCCAGCAGCTTAAGAGGACTAGCGGTTGAAGAGACCCAGTACTTC; d_gene: TRBD2; j_gene: TRBJ2-5; abundance: -; v_gene: TRBV7-6
CDR3aa: CASSYSGSRDADGYTF; CDR3nt: TGTGCCAGCAGTTACAGCGGTAGCAGGGACGCGGACGGCTACACCTTC; d_gene: -; j_gene: TRBJ1-2; abundance: -; v_gene: TRBV10-3
CDR3aa: CASSLQGAGNEKLFF; CDR3nt: TGCGCCAGCAGCCTCCAGGGGGCGGGTAATGAAAAACTGTTTTTT; d_gene: TRBD1; j_gene: TRBJ1-4; abundance: -; v_gene: TRBV5-1
CDR3aa: CASSYSSERDGYTF; CDR3nt: TGTGCCAGCAGTTACTCATCGGAACGGGATGGCTACACCTTC; d_gene: -; j_gene: TRBJ1-2; abundance: -; v_gene: TRBV2
CDR3aa: CASRVADTQYF; CDR3nt: TGTGCCAGCAGAGTGGCGGATACGCAGTATTTT; d_gene: -; j_gene: TRBJ2-3; abundance: few; v_gene: TRBV7-9
CDR3aa: CASSPPGQDSPPGRFTLHF; CDR3nt: TGTGCCAGCAGCCCTCCGGGACAGGACTCACCTCCCGGCAGGTTCACACTCCACTTT; d_gene: TRBD1; j_gene: TRBJ1-6; abundance: -; v_gene: TRBV4-2
CDR3aa: CAWRGTWGYGYTF; CDR3nt: TGTGCCTGGAGGGGGACCTGGGGGTATGGCTACACCTTC; d_gene: -; j_gene: TRBJ1-2; abundance: -; v_gene: TRBV30
CDR3aa: CATSRDGGQNYGYTF; CDR3nt: TGTGCCACCAGCAGAGATGGGGGACAGAACTATGGCTACACCTTC; d_gene: TRBD1; j_gene: TRBJ1-2; abundance: -; v_gene: TRBV15
CDR3aa: CASGVEGAGGELFF; CDR3nt: TGTGCCAGCGGGGTGGAGGGGGCTGGCGGGGAGCTGTTTTTT; d_gene: -; j_gene: TRBJ2-2; abundance: few; v_gene: TRBV7-2
CDR3aa: CASSPRDLNQPQHF; CDR3nt: TGTGCCAGCTCACCAAGGGACTTAAATCAGCCCCAGCATTTT; d_gene: -; j_gene: TRBJ1-5; abundance: once; v_gene: TRBV18
CDR3aa: CASSDCHEPSYKQYF; CDR3nt: TGTGCCAGCAGTGATTGCCACGAACCCTCCTACAAGCAGTACTTC; d_gene: -; j_gene: TRBJ2-7; abundance: -; v_gene: TRBV25-1
CDR3aa: CASSTADRRFTGNTIYF; CDR3nt: TGTGCCAGTAGTACCGCGGACAGGAGGTTTACTGGAAACACCATATATTTT; d_gene: TRBD1; j_gene: TRBJ1-3; abundance: few; v_gene: TRBV19
CDR3aa: CASSIVFRSYEQYF; CDR3nt: TGTGCCAGTAGTATAGTTTTCCGCTCCTACGAGCAGTACTTC; d_gene: -; j_gene: TRBJ2-7; abundance: many; v_gene: TRBV19
CDR3aa: CSAPTGTSGTYEQHF; CDR3nt: TGCAGTGCTCCAACCGGGACTAGCGGAACCTACGAGCAGCACTTC; d_gene: TRBD2; j_gene: TRBJ2-7; abundance: -; v_gene: TRBV20-1
CDR3aa: CASSLQLNSLAQYSNQPQHF; CDR3nt: TGTGCCAGCAGCTTACAGTTAAACTCATTGGCTCAATATAGCAATCAGCCCCAGCATTTT; d_gene: -; j_gene: TRBJ1-5; abundance: -; v_gene: TRBV7-3
CDR3aa: CASSHQGSSYNSPLHF; CDR3nt: TGTGCCAGCAGCCACCAAGGGAGCTCCTATAATTCACCCCTCCACTTT; d_gene: -; j_gene: TRBJ1-6; abundance: few; v_gene: TRBV11-2